This T cell receptor (beta chain) derives from a study of blood T cell repertoires in COVID-19. Overall study context: Researchers got acute and convalescent COVID-19 samples from the United States, Italy and Spain. Sources were T cells, B-cell-depleted T cells, or PBMCs; the material itself was cDNA or gDNA.

In the authors' methods: How many nucleated cells were present was estimated from reference gene primer amplification. Libraries were prepared by immunoSEQ multiplex PCR; TCRdb keeps only in-frame clonotypes and omits some of them. The V and J calls and clone size were taken over from that table, and D and trimming were inferred from the DNA. The sample yields 210,000 or so clones, around 80% seen once. The sequence came from a human donor in a cohort sampled during active COVID-19. Sample: peripheral blood.

This chain's CDR3 is CARSSGSKYF. The CDR3, as DNA: TGTGCCAGAAGCTCCGGGAGCAAGTACTTC. V gene TRBV5-3 combines with J gene TRBJ2-7; D might be TRBD2 (6 bases). TRBV5-3 is an open reading frame whose function is uncertain. V lost 3 bases, J lost 11 bases, and 9 bases lay in between. The CDR3 consists of 10 residues.